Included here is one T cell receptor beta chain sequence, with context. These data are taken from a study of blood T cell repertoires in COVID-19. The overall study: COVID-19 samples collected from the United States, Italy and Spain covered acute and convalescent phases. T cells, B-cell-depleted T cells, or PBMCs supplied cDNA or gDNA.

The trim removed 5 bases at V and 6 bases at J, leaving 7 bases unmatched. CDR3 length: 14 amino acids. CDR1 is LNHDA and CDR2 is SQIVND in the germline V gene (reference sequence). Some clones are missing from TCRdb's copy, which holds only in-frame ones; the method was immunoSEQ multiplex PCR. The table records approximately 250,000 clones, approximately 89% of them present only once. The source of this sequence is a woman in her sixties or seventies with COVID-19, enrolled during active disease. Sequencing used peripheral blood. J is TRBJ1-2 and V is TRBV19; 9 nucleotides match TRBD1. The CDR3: CASSARGQGNGYTF. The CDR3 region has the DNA TGTGCCAGTAGTGCCCGCGGACAGGGGAATGGCTACACCTTC.